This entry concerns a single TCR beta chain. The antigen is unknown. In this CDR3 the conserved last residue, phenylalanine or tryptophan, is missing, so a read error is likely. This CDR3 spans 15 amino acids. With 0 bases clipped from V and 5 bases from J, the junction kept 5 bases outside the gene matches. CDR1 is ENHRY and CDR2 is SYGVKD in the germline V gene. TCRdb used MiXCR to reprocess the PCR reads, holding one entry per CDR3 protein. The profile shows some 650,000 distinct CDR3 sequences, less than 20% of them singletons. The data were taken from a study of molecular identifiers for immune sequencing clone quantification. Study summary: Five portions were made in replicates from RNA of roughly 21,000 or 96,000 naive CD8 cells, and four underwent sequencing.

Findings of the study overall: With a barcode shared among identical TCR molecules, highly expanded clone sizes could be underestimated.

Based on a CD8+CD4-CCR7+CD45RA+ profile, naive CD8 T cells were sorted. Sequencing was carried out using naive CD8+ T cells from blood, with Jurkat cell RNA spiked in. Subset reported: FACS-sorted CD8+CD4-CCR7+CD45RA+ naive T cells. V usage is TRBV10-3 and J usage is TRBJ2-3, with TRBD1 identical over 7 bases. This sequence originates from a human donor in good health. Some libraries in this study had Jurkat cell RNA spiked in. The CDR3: CAISESGGWGDTQYS. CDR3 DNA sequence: TGTGCCATCAGTGAGTCAGGGGGCTGGGGAGATACGCAGTATTCT.